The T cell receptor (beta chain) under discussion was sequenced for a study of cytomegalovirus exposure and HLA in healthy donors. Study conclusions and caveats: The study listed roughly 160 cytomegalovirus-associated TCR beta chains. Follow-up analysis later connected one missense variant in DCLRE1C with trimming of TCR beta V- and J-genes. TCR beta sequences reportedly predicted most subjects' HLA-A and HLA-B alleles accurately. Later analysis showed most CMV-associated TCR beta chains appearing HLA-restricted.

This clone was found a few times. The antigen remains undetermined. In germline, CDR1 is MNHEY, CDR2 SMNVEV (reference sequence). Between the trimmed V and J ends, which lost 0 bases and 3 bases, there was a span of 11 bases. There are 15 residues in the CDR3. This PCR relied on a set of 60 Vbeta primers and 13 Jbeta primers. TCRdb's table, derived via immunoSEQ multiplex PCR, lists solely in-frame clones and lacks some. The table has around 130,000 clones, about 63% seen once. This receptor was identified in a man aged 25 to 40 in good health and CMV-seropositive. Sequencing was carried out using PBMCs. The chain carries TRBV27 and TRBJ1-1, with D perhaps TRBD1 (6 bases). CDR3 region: CASSLSGAFDTEAFF. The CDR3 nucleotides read TGTGCCAGCAGTTTATCGGGGGCTTTCGACACTGAAGCTTTCTTT.